Below are 32 T cell receptor beta chains sequenced from a single sample in a study of T cells in Graves' hyperthyroidism and ophthalmopathy. Amplification of TCR beta CDR3 regions was performed using RNA transcripts as template. The HTBI primer set was used in a first-round RT-PCR of the TCR CDR3. TCRdb re-analysed the multiplex PCR reads in MiXCR, keeping a single row per CDR3 protein. This table holds about 700,000 distinct CDR3 sequences, 14% found once. Sequenced: blood. The receptors were sampled from a woman aged 18 to 35 with Graves' hyperthyroidism.

The CDR3 DNA reads TGTGCCAGCAGCCAAGATATTATCGGCGGGAGGCGCACAGATACGCAGTATTTT. As protein: CASSQDIIGGRRTDTQYF. This chain links TRBV4-2 with TRBJ2-3; 8 bases match TRBD2. The trim removed 0 bases at V and 1 base at J, leaving 9 bases unmatched. CDR1 is LGHNA, CDR2 YNFKEQ, per germline. The CDR3 runs 18 residues.

This clonotype was detected many times. The gene calls are TRBV20-1 and TRBJ2-7; TRBD2 might be the D (5 bases). The V end lost 6 bases, the J end lost 6 bases, and 15 bases lay between the germline ends. Germline CDR1 and CDR2: DFQATT and SNEGSKA (reference sequence). The CDR3 sequence is 12 residues long. This CDR3 is CSAGLAPPEQYF. DNA of the CDR3: TGCAGTGCCGGGCTAGCTCCCCCCGAGCAGTACTTC.

V and J are TRBV28 and TRBJ2-7, with D hard to call. CDR1 MDHEN and CDR2 SYDVKM come from the germline V gene. V lost 1 base, J lost 3 bases, and 13 bases lay in between. The CDR3 covers 15 residues. The CDR3 here is CASSLFSESRYEQYF. CDR3 DNA: TGTGCCAGCAGTTTATTTTCGGAGAGTCGCTACGAGCAGTACTTC.

This clonotype has just a few counts. The chain couples TRBV25-1 to TRBJ2-7; 8 nucleotides line up with TRBD2. V dropped 5 bases and J dropped 5; count of bases not matched to a gene: 11. Germline lookup yields CDR1 MGHDK and CDR2 SYGVNS. This CDR3 is 15 amino acids long. The CDR3: CASSPARTSRNEQYF. CDR3 DNA sequence: TGTGCCAGCAGTCCTGCCCGGACTAGCAGAAACGAGCAGTACTTC.

This clonotype was seen a few times. The J gene is TRBJ2-2, the V gene TRBV7-8, with a tentative D call TRBD2 (5 bases). Germline V gene lookup returns CDR1 SGHVS and CDR2 FQNEAQ. Trimming shortened V by 2 bases and J by 1 base, and 17 bases separated the two germline ends. The CDR3 runs to 18 residues. The CDR3 DNA follows: TGTGCCAGCAGCTTAAAGAGGACTGGACTTTTGAACACCGGGGAGCTGTTTTTT. Its translation is CASSLKRTGLLNTGELFF. Supplemented by reference TRBV7-8 and TRBJ2-2, the full variable domain reads GAGVSQSPRYKVAKRGQDVALRCDPISGHVSLFWYQQALGQGPEFLTYFQNEAQLDKSGLPSDRFFAERPEGSVSTLKIQRTQQEDSAVYLCASSLKRTGLLNTGELFFGEGSRLTVL.

This sequence joins TRBV30 and TRBJ1-1; 7 bases match TRBD1. The CDR3 spans 13 residues. Trimming at V came to 5 bases and at J to 10 bases, leaving 13 bases not matched to a gene. Germline V gene data show CDR1 as GTSNPN and CDR2 as SVGIG (reference sequence). CDR3 region: CAWGGQLVEPAFF. CDR3 coding DNA: TGTGCCTGGGGGGGACAGTTGGTAGAGCCAGCTTTCTTT.

This clonotype was seen a handful of times. This chain joins TRBV5-6 and TRBJ2-1, with 12 bases fitting TRBD2. CDR1 is SGHDT, CDR2 YYEEEE, per germline. The junction had 10 bases not matched to a gene; V was cut back by 2 bases and J by 4 bases. The CDR3 loop spans 18 amino acids. CDR3 sequence reads: CASSLSSGRVLYYNEQFF. CDR3 sequence (DNA): TGTGCCAGCAGCTTATCTAGCGGGAGGGTCTTATATTACAATGAGCAGTTCTTC.

This clonotype was counted at least ten times. The chain links TRBV20-1 to TRBJ2-7; 10 bases align to TRBD2. This CDR3 contains 15 residues. After removal of 0 bases from V and 4 bases from J, the junction contained 6 bases not matched to a gene. The germline CDR1 and CDR2 sequences are DFQATT and SNEGSKA (reference sequence). The CDR3 loop is CSARDWLAGEYEQYF. The DNA of the CDR3 is TGCAGTGCTAGAGACTGGCTAGCGGGAGAGTACGAGCAGTACTTC.

The sample holds many counts of this clonotype. The V gene is TRBV11-1, the J gene TRBJ1-2, with 10 bases identical to TRBD1. The CDR3 length is 15 residues. After removal of 2 bases from V and 6 bases from J, the junction contained 6 bases not matched to a gene. CDR1 SGHAT and CDR2 FQDESV come from the germline V gene (reference sequence). CDR3 residues: CASSLWDRGLDGYTF. In DNA, the CDR3 is TGTGCCAGCAGCTTATGGGACAGGGGACTGGATGGCTACACCTTC.

The table lists this clonotype with many counts. The chain combines TRBV20-1 with TRBJ2-3, with D perhaps TRBD2 (6 bases). The CDR3 spans 18 residues. Germline V gene data show CDR1 as DFQATT and CDR2 as SNEGSKA (reference sequence). Trimming removed 0 bases from V and 5 bases from J, with 24 bases in between. The CDR3 sequence is CSARDRSGWVSLVDTQYF. CDR3 coding DNA: TGCAGTGCTAGAGATCGAAGCGGGTGGGTTAGTCTTGTAGATACGCAGTATTTT.

Many counts were recorded for this clonotype. The V and J genes are TRBV30 and TRBJ1-1; D is unclear. V lost 4 bases, J lost 1 base, and 10 bases lay in between. There are 13 residues in the CDR3. Germline V CDR1 and CDR2: GTSNPN, SVGIG (reference sequence). The chain's CDR3 is CAWTPYGNTEAFF. The CDR3 DNA sequence: TGTGCCTGGACTCCGTATGGGAACACTGAAGCTTTCTTT.

This sequence joins TRBV7-2 and TRBJ2-2; possible D gene TRBD1, 5 bases. In germline, CDR1 is SGHTA, CDR2 FQGNSA. The V end lost 2 bases, the J end lost 4 bases, and 17 bases lay between the germline ends. CDR3 length equals 17 residues. Written as DNA, the CDR3 is TGTGCCAGCAGCTTATCTTGGCAGGGCTCGATCACCGGGGAGCTGTTTTTT. Its protein product is CASSLSWQGSITGELFF.

The V call is TRBV6-1, the J call TRBJ2-7; 8 positions agree with TRBD2. Germline assignment: CDR1 MNHNS and CDR2 SASEGT. V lost 6 bases, J lost 1 base, and 11 bases stayed unmatched. The length of the CDR3 is 16 residues. The CDR3 sequence is CASSPKAGVGSYEQYF. The CDR3 DNA reads TGTGCCAGCAGCCCTAAAGCGGGAGTTGGATCCTACGAGCAGTACTTC.

The sample holds one count of this clonotype. V is TRBV4-3 and J is TRBJ2-7, with 9 nucleotides matching TRBD1. J lost 1 base, V lost 0 bases, and 10 bases had no gene match. Germline V gene data show CDR1 as LGHNA and CDR2 as YSLEER. The CDR3 is 18 residues long. The CDR3 region is CASSQDPTGTGLSYEQYF. The CDR3, as DNA: TGCGCCAGCAGCCAAGACCCCACCGGGACAGGGCTGTCCTACGAGCAGTACTTC.

Many counts were recorded for this clonotype. The chain employs TRBV7-2 and TRBJ2-1, with a weak D call TRBD1 (5 bases). In germline, CDR1 is SGHTA, CDR2 FQGNSA. V was shortened by 2 bases and J by 0 bases, with 8 bases between the two germline ends. The CDR3 has 15 residues. CDR3 residues: CASSLRQSSYNEQFF. The CDR3, as DNA: TGTGCCAGCAGCTTACGACAGAGCTCCTACAATGAGCAGTTCTTC. Using reference TRBV7-2 and TRBJ2-1 for the parts outside the CDR3, the full variable domain is GAGVSQSPSNKVTEKGKDVELRCDPISGHTALYWYRQSLGQGLEFLIYFQGNSAPDKSGLPSDRFSAERTGGSVSTLTIQRTQQEDSAVYLCASSLRQSSYNEQFFGPGTRLTVL.

At least ten counts were recorded for this clonotype. The chain carries TRBV5-1 and TRBJ2-7; the D gene is possibly TRBD1 (6 bases). Germline CDR1 is SGHRS and CDR2 is YFSETQ. V dropped 2 bases and J dropped 0 bases, with 12 bases sitting between them. This CDR3 has 15 amino acids. CDR3 bases: TGCGCCAGCAGCTTCGTCACAGGGAGCTCCTACGAGCAGTACTTC. This sequence encodes CASSFVTGSSYEQYF.

This clonotype was found a few times. The V and J genes are TRBV7-2 and TRBJ1-5, with a weak D call TRBD1 (5 bases). Germline assignment: CDR1 SGHTA and CDR2 FQGNSA. Deletions cut 1 base from V and 9 bases from J, with 13 bases between. The CDR3 totals 14 residues. The CDR3 protein is CASSLGGSDGPQHF. CDR3 in DNA: TGTGCCAGCAGCTTAGGGGGGTCCGACGGGCCCCAGCATTTT.

This clonotype was seen once. This may come from a read error, since a much larger clone is one base off. The gene calls are TRBV5-5 and TRBJ1-1; D is perhaps TRBD1 (6 bases). Germline CDR1 and CDR2: SGHKS and YYEKEE (reference sequence). The CDR3 loop spans 13 amino acids. CDR3 sequence reads: CASGLGPTGEAFF. The CDR3 coding sequence is TGTGCCAGCGGCTTGGGGCCGACAGGTGAAGCTTTCTTT. Combining the CDR3 with reference TRBV5-5 and TRBJ1-1 gives the whole variable domain DAGVTQSPTHLIKTRGQQVTLRCSPISGHKSVSWYQQVLGQGPQFIFQYYEKEERGRGNFPDRFSARQFPNYSSELNVNALLLGDSALYLCASGLGPTGEAFFGQGTRLTVV.

This clonotype has just one count. The chain joins TRBV15 to TRBJ2-7; a possible D gene is TRBD2 (6 bases). CDR1 and CDR2 (germline): LNHNV, YYDKDF (reference sequence). V was cut by 3 bases and J by 5 bases, with 11 bases left in between. This CDR3 contains 13 residues. The CDR3 spells CATSSGTYNEQYF. Here the CDR3 DNA reads TGTGCCACCAGCAGCGGGACTTACAACGAGCAGTACTTC.

This clonotype was counted between two and nine times. The CDR3 reads CASSSKGGTASEKLFF. The CDR3 DNA reads TGTGCCAGCAGTTCTAAAGGTGGGACAGCCTCTGAAAAACTGTTTTTT. V usage is TRBV12-3 or TRBV12-4 and J usage is TRBJ1-4, with 7 bases that match TRBD1. Losses at the gene ends were 4 bases for V and 7 bases for J; bases not matched to a gene: 12. This CDR3 contains 16 residues.

In this sample, this clonotype turned up once. The rearrangement uses TRBV6-9 and TRBJ2-7; 7 positions match TRBD1. CDR3 size: 15 residues. J lost 4 bases, V lost 6 bases, and 12 bases had no gene match. CDR1 MNHGY and CDR2 SVAAGI come from the germline V gene. The CDR3 sequence: CASSDSGTENYEQYF. The CDR3 DNA reads TGTGCCAGCAGCGATTCCGGGACAGAGAATTACGAGCAGTACTTC.

The V and J genes are TRBV30 and TRBJ2-2; no definite D call. From germline, CDR1 is GTSNPN and CDR2 SVGIG (reference sequence). CDR3 length: 12 amino acids. Trimming took 5 bases from V and 7 from J, leaving 11 bases between them. Here the CDR3 reads CAWSGFYGELFF. The CDR3, as DNA: TGTGCCTGGTCCGGGTTTTACGGGGAGCTGTTTTTT.

In its sample, this clonotype was seen many times. The CDR3 is CAWRKYRGPNEKLFF. CDR3 DNA sequence: TGTGCCTGGAGGAAATACAGGGGCCCTAATGAAAAACTGTTTTTT. The chain couples TRBV30 to TRBJ1-4, with 7 bases aligning to TRBD1. The CDR3 extends over 15 amino acids. The germline V gene has CDR1 GTSNPN and CDR2 SVGIG (reference sequence). Trimming cost V 3 bases and J 3 bases; bases outside gene matches: 7.

This clonotype was detected ten times or more. The chain has TRBV3-1 and TRBJ2-3; TRBD2 is a possible D gene (5 bases). Trimming removed 5 bases from V and 4 bases from J, with 19 bases in between. Germline V gene lookup returns CDR1 LGHDT and CDR2 YNNKEL (reference sequence). The CDR3 extends over 16 amino acids. DNA for the CDR3: TGTGCCAGCAGCTCACTCCCGCTGGGAGAATCAGATACGCAGTATTTT. Translation: CASSSLPLGESDTQYF.

This clonotype was seen at least ten times. The chain recombines TRBV28 with TRBJ1-2; D remains ambiguous. Trimming stripped 5 bases from V and 5 bases from J, with 9 bases between. The CDR3 spans 12 residues. In germline, CDR1 is MDHEN, CDR2 SYDVKM. CDR3 bases: TGTGCCAGCAGTCCGCCGGGGTATGGCTACACCTTC. It translates to CASSPPGYGYTF.

This clonotype has a count of ten or more. The chain is built from TRBV2 and TRBJ2-3; 8 nucleotides agree with TRBD1. This CDR3 region has 16 residues. The ends lost 6 bases at V and 4 bases at J; junction bases unmatched: 12. The V gene's germline CDR1 is SNHLY and CDR2 FYNNEI. CDR3 in DNA: TGTGCCAGCAGCTTATCAGGGGGCGAGTGGGCAGATACGCAGTATTTT. This encodes CASSLSGGEWADTQYF.

This chain connects TRBV12-5 to TRBJ2-7; 10 nucleotides align to TRBD1. Germline-derived CDR1 and CDR2 are LGHNT and FRNRAP. After removal of 5 bases from V and 3 bases from J, the junction contained 10 bases not matched to a gene. CDR3 size: 16 residues. CDR3 amino acids: CASGGYRDRGYYEQYF. The CDR3 DNA reads TGTGCTAGTGGTGGCTACCGGGACAGGGGATACTACGAGCAGTACTTC.

The sample holds many counts of this clonotype. The chain uses TRBV3-1 and TRBJ2-5; D remains unclear. CDR3 size: 12 residues. The V gene's germline CDR1 is LGHDT and CDR2 YNNKEL (reference sequence). V was pared by 0 bases and J by 5 bases, with 4 bases between. CDR3: CASSQDWETQYF. DNA for the CDR3: TGTGCCAGCAGCCAAGATTGGGAGACCCAGTACTTC.

This clonotype was found a few times. V and J are TRBV5-8 and TRBJ2-3, with unresolved D. Germline loops: CDR1 SGHTS, CDR2 YDEGEE. Trimming removed 4 bases from V and 2 bases from J, with 20 bases in between. This CDR3 comprises 17 residues. In DNA form, the CDR3 reads TGTGCCAGCAGCCCGGACCGACACGCCGCACTCACAGATACGCAGTATTTT. Translating gives CASSPDRHAALTDTQYF.

The chain joins TRBV7-2 to TRBJ1-6, with 7 bases identical to TRBD1. The CDR3 runs to 18 residues. The V segment lost 4 bases and the J segment 10 bases; nucleotides outside the gene matches: 19. Germline CDR1 reads SGHTA; CDR2 reads FQGNSA. CDR3 amino acids: CASSSAPYKETGQSPLHF. In nucleotides, the CDR3 is TGTGCCAGCAGCTCGGCCCCCTACAAGGAGACAGGGCAATCACCCCTCCACTTT.

This clonotype was found many times. J is TRBJ1-2 and V is TRBV2, with TRBD1 matching over 7 bases. The junction had 10 bases not matched to a gene; V was cut back by 7 bases and J by 2 bases. The germline V gene encodes CDR1 SNHLY and CDR2 FYNNEI. The CDR3 totals 15 residues. DNA of the CDR3: TGTGCCAGCACCAAAGGGGGACAGTGGAACTATGGCTACACCTTC. It encodes CASTKGGQWNYGYTF.

The J gene is TRBJ2-1, the V gene TRBV5-5; D may be TRBD1 (6 bases). There are 15 residues in the CDR3. Trimming took off 3 bases at V and 7 bases at J, with 17 bases between the two ends. From germline, CDR1 is SGHKS and CDR2 YYEKEE (reference sequence). CDR3: CASSYGQNGQNEQFF. The CDR3 bases are TGTGCCAGCAGCTACGGACAGAATGGGCAAAATGAGCAGTTCTTC.